The clone carrying this T cell receptor beta chain has only a few counts. Its antigen is unidentified. J lost 5 bases, V lost 5 bases, and 9 bases had no gene match. Germline CDR1 LNHDA, CDR2 SQIVND (reference sequence). The CDR3 spans 15 residues. The study ran its PCR with 60 Vbeta and 13 Jbeta primers. Method: immunoSEQ multiplex PCR; TCRdb's copy keeps in-frame clones and lacks some. Altogether about 100,000 clones are present, 65% to 80% being singletons, with the ten largest covering approximately 2.8%. This sample was taken from a study of cytomegalovirus exposure and HLA in healthy donors. Study conclusions and caveats: In an earlier analysis, in roughly 600 donors, most V segments appeared productive either ~87% or ~30% of the time.

The specimen was PBMCs. The V gene is TRBV19, the J gene TRBJ1-5; 7 positions match TRBD1. This TCR was recovered from a woman aged 40 to 50 in good health and CMV-seronegative. The CDR3 DNA follows: TGTGCCAGTAGTGGGGGGACAGAACTATATCAGCCCCAGCATTTT. It codes for CASSGGTELYQPQHF.